This paragraph covers one TCR beta chain sequence. The germline V gene encodes CDR1 GTSNPN and CDR2 SVGIG (reference sequence). V lost 5 bases, J lost 8 bases, and 12 bases lay in between. The CDR3 spans 11 residues. Treatment reported: oral pan-JAK inhibitor, 5-10 mg twice daily. This entry belongs to a study of CD8+ T cells in alopecia areata. RNA extraction was followed by reverse transcription into cDNA, which acted as the sequencing template. Measured with immunoSEQ multiplex PCR; TCRdb has only the in-frame clones, and not every one. The sample comprises about 160,000 clones, around 71% of which are singletons, and approximately 0.91% rests with the top ten.

The genes are TRBV30 and TRBJ1-1; D remains unclear. The sample in question was CD4+ T cells sorted from blood, obtained at week 4, from a patient treated with tofacitinib. This receptor was obtained from a human donor with alopecia areata. The CDR3 spells CAWGNGVEAFF. The CDR3 nucleotides are TGTGCCTGGGGAAACGGAGTCGAAGCTTTCTTT.